This TCR beta chain came from a study of OX40 agonist ivuxolimab in advanced cancers. Profiling relied on immunoSEQ multiplex PCR, and the TCRdb table lists in-frame clones only, not all of them. The data hold some 57,000 clones, with around 93% observed a single time. Regarding this clone: The sample contains more than one DNA sequence encoding this CDR3.

Trimming cost V 3 bases and J 1 base, with 1 base left between them. Germline loops: CDR1 SEHNR, CDR2 FQNEAQ (reference sequence). The CDR3 length is 12 residues. The rearrangement uses TRBV7-9 and TRBJ2-1; D is ambiguous. Material: CD4+ or CD8+ T cells sorted from blood, obtained in a trial of the OX40 agonist ivuxolimab. This clonotype was sampled from an adult with an advanced solid tumor such as melanoma, head and neck, liver or kidney cancer. The CDR3 nucleotides are TGTGCCAGCAGCTTGTCCTACAATGAGCAGTTCTTC. Translated, it gives CASSLSYNEQFF. Combining the CDR3 with reference TRBV7-9 and TRBJ2-1 gives the whole variable domain DTGVSQNPRHKITKRGQNVTFRCDPISEHNRLYWYRQTLGQGPEFLTYFQNEAQLEKSRLLSDRFSAERPKGSFSTLEIQRTEQGDSAMYLCASSLSYNEQFFGPGTRLTVL.